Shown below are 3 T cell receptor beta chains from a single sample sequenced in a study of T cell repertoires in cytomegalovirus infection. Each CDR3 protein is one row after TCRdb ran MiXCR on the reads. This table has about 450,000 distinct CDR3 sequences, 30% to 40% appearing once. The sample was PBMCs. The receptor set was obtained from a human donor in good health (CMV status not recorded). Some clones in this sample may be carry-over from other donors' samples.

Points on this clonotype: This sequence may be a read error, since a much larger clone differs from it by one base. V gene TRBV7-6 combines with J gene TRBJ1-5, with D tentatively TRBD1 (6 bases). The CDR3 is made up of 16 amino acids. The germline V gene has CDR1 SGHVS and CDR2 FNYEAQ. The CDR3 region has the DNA TGTTCCAGCAGCTTCGGACAGCCTAATAGCAATCAGCCCCAGCATTTT. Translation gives CSSSFGQPNSNQPQHF.

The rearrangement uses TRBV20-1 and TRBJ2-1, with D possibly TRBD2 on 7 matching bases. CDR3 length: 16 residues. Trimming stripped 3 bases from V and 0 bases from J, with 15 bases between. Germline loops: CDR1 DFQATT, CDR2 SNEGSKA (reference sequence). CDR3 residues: CSASPAGASSYNEQFF. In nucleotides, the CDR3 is TGCAGTGCTAGTCCGGCGGGGGCCAGCTCCTACAATGAGCAGTTCTTC.

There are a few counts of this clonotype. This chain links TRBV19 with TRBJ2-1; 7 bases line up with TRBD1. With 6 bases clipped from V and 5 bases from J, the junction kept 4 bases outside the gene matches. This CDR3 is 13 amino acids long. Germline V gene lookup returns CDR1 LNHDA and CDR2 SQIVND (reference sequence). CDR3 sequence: CASSPGQHNEQFF. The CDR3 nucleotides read TGTGCCAGTAGCCCGGGACAGCACAATGAGCAGTTCTTC.